Sequencing of this TCR beta chain was carried out in a study of OX40 agonist ivuxolimab in advanced cancers. Whole-study context: Three patients, one with hepatocellular carcinoma and two with cutaneous melanoma, responded partially.

Clones were read by immunoSEQ multiplex PCR, and TCRdb kept only the in-frame ones, dropping some. Here the sample spans under 80,000 clones, just under 95% being singletons. V shed 3 bases, J shed 5 bases, and the junction held 8 bases outside the gene matches. Looked up from germline, CDR1 is SGHNT and CDR2 is YYREEE (reference sequence). This CDR3 contains 15 residues. Baseline was the first blood sampling point, followed by cycle 4 day 1 and cycle 7 day 1. The input for sequencing was CD4+ or CD8+ T cells sorted from blood, taken in a trial of the OX40 agonist ivuxolimab. The receptor was isolated from an adult with an advanced solid tumor such as melanoma, head and neck, liver or kidney cancer. The chain couples TRBV5-4 to TRBJ2-7, with 10 positions matching TRBD1. CDR3 coding DNA: TGTGCCAGCAGCTCTAGACAGGGGGCGCTCAACGAGCAGTACTTC. It is translated as CASSSRQGALNEQYF.